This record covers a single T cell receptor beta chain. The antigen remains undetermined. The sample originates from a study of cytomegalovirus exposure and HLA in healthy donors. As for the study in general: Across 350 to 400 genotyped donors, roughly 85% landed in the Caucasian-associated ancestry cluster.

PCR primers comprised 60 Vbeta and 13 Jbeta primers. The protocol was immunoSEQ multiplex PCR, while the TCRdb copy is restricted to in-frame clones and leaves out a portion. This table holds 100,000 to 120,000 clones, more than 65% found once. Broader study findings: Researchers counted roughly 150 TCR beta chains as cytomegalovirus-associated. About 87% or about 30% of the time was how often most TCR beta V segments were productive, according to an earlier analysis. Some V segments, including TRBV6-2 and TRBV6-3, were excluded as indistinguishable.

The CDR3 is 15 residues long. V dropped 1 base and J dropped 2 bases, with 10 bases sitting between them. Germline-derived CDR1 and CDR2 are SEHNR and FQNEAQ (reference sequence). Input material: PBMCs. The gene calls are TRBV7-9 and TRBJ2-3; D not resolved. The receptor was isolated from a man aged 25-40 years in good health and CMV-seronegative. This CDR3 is CASSLGLLSTDTQYF. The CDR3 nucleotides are TGTGCCAGCAGCTTAGGACTTCTTTCCACAGATACGCAGTATTTT.